This paragraph covers one T cell receptor (beta chain) sequence. The entry originates in a study of T cell responses to AZD1222 COVID-19 vaccine. The CDR3 length is 13 residues. The germline CDR1 and CDR2 sequences are SEHNR and FQNEAQ (reference sequence). Trimming at V came to 1 base and at J to 8 bases, leaving 2 bases not matched to a gene. The method was immunoSEQ multiplex PCR; TCRdb's version includes in-frame clones alone and lacks a portion of them. Of around 160,000 clones listed, 90% to 95% are singletons. V usage is TRBV7-9 and J usage is TRBJ2-7; 10 nucleotides align to TRBD1. This clonotype was sampled from an adult in good health. The sample here was peripheral blood, taken on day 0 of AZD1222 vaccination. This chain's CDR3 is CASSLGTGGKQYF. The CDR3 DNA reads TGTGCCAGCAGCTTAGGGACAGGGGGAAAGCAGTACTTC.